This T cell receptor (beta chain) was retrieved from a study of shared clonotypes between healthy human individuals. Overall study findings and caveats: Rarefaction showed sorted-subset sequencing was incomplete despite large depth.

The assay was run at deep level. Clones were read by immunoSEQ multiplex PCR, and TCRdb kept only the in-frame ones, dropping some. The top ten clones hold 0.13% of a sample with over 2 million clones, 85% to 95% of them seen once. The split of CD4+ cells yielded CD45RA+ naive and CD45RA-negative memory subsets. Notes on this clone: Its antigen is currently unknown.

This clonotype originated in a man between 18 and 35 years old in good health. Sequences were obtained from naive CD4+ T cells sorted from blood. Stated subset: CD45RA+ positively selected.

The CDR3 reads CASSLNPGFSGNTIYF. The CDR3 coding sequence is TGTGCCAGCAGCTTAAACCCGGGATTCTCTGGAAACACCATATATTTT. The chain joins TRBV11-2 to TRBJ1-3, with D uncertain. Germline V gives CDR1 SGHAT, CDR2 FQNNGV. The CDR3 runs 16 residues. The V gene lost 2 bases and the J gene lost 0 bases, with 11 bases spanning the gap.